The T cell receptor (beta chain) under discussion was sequenced for a study of T cell clones after liver transplantation (dated by TCRdb to the late 2010s). Concerning the study at large: ITN030ST, the source of the samples, was a randomized trial that attempted immunosuppression withdrawal within 2 years of liver transplantation. Donor-reactive T cell clones were identified by TCRbeta sequencing following a pre-transplant mixed lymphocyte reaction and were subsequently tracked in post-transplant blood. Third party-reactive TCRbeta sequences were also identified from pre-transplant MLRs to serve as an antigen-independent comparator for donor-reactive sequences. Of the eight recipients, three were HCV-positive, while the remaining recipients had been transplanted for non-autoimmune, non-viral indications. Subjects received no induction therapy and standard immunosuppression until randomization at 12-24 months post-transplant. Tolerance was defined as complete immunosuppression withdrawal for at least one year with no rise in liver enzymes beyond twice the upper limit of normal. Blood samples were collected pre-transplant, then pre-randomization ahead of withdrawal, and finally post-randomization once withdrawal had either been completed or failed. The studied cohort comprised 8 liver transplant recipients, 3 classified as tolerant and 5 as non-tolerant.

The time point label for this specimen denotes: pre-transplant. Thawed unstimulated PBMCs were stained for CD3, CD4 and CD8 and FACS-sorted into CD3+CD4+ and CD3+CD8+ populations. Randomization to immunosuppression withdrawal applied to every one of the 8 studied subjects. Genomic DNA was isolated with the Qiagen DNeasy Blood and Tissue Kit. The research as a whole found: Circulating donor-reactive CD4 TCRbeta sequences fell significantly post-transplant in 5 of 8 subjects, irrespective of tolerance or HCV status. The conclusions were considered preliminary, being limited by small, heterogeneous patient numbers and non-standardized post-transplant time points. A greater decline was seen for donor-reactive sequences than for third party-reactive sequences, suggesting partial antigen-specific deletion unrelated to withdrawal success. Low numbers of available donor cells limited the measurable donor-reactive repertoire in a couple of subjects. After accounting for repertoire turnover, donor-reactive detection was significantly reduced in 7 of 8 subjects for CD4 and 8 of 8 for CD8. Without allograft tissue specimens, donor-reactive T cells may have migrated into the graft rather than being deleted.

Between the V and J ends, shortened by 5 bases and 1 base respectively, the junction contains 10 bases. The CDR3 runs 14 residues from the cysteine to the phenylalanine. CDR3 DNA only is kept here, 42 bases in frame from base 1. In the germline V gene, CDR1 corresponds to MNHNS and CDR2 to SASEGT. Note on this clone: Its antigen remains undetermined. Base qualities are missing; no much larger clone stands one base away.

Frozen genomic DNA underwent high-throughput TCRbeta CDR3 sequencing by immunoSEQ, including PCR amplification, mapping, bias correction and internal controls. Turning to the authors' computational methods: Productive rearrangements were kept, and unique TCRbeta sequences were defined by CDR3 nucleotide sequence plus V and J gene. For classification of a sequence as donor-reactive, at least 5-fold expansion in CFSE-low cells relative to unstimulated pre-transplant cells and a frequency of at least 0.01% were required. Minimum frequency thresholds were set for each subject on the basis of the unstimulated sample with the lowest template count, so that a detection power of at least 90% was ensured. Jensen-Shannon divergence between the top 1000 TCRbeta sequences post- versus pre-transplant served as the measure of repertoire turnover. Changes in detection of donor-reactive sequences were tested with two-sided Fisher's exact tests. Here the immuneACCESS table is served through TCRdb, limited to in-frame sequences with V and J called. Missing clones are a known gap in these copies; in checked studies unresolved V genes cover under half, and the rest lacks a known reason. That table is the source of V, J and clone size, and D and trimming were worked out from the DNA. Across this sample there are 55,000 or so clones, with around 75% seen only once. Approximately 16% of the sample is in the top ten clones.

This specimen consisted of CD4+ T cells from blood, obtained before liver transplant. The clonotype originates from a human donor who received a liver transplant. The receptor chain draws on TRBV6-1 and TRBJ2-3; the D segment could be TRBD1, given 6 matching bases. The nucleotides read TGTGCCAGCAGTCTTGACAGGCGCACAGATACGCAGTATTTT. Its protein product is CASSLDRRTDTQYF.